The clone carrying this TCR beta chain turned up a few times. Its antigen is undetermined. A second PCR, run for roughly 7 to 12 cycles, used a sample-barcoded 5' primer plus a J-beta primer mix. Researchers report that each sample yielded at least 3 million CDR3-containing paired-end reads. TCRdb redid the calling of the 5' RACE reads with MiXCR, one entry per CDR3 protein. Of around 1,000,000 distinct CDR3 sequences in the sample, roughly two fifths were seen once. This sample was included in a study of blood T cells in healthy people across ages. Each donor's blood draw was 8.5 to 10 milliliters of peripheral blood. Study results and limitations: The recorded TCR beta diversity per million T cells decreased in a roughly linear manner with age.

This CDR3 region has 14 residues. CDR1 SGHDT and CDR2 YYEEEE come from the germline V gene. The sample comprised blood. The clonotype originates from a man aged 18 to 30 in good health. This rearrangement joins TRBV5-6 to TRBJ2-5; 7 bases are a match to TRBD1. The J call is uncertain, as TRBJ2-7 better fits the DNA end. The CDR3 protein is CASSSRTGAYEQYF. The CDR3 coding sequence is TGTGCCAGCAGCTCTCGGACAGGCGCTTACGAGCAGTACTTC.